A single sample gave rise to the 2 T cell receptor beta chains below, sequenced in a study of blood T cell repertoires in COVID-19. TCRdb's copy holds only in-frame clones and misses some; the assay was immunoSEQ multiplex PCR. The sample lists about 150,000 clones, 75% to 90% seen once, with just over 3% in the top ten. Sequenced sample: peripheral blood. Source of these receptors: a woman aged 55-70 years with active COVID-19.

The rearrangement uses TRBV13 and TRBJ2-3; 14 bases line up with TRBD2. The CDR3 length is 22 residues. Germline values: CDR1 PRHDT, CDR2 FYEKMQ (reference sequence). Germline trimming cut 1 base from V and 2 bases from J; bases unmatched to any gene: 17. The CDR3 DNA reads as TGTGCCAGCAGCTTAGTACCACCCCGCTCAAGACTAGCGGGAGGGATCACAGATACGCAGTATTTT. Its translation is CASSLVPPRSRLAGGITDTQYF.

The chain employs TRBV7-9 and TRBJ2-7; maybe TRBD1 (5 bases). The V end was cut by 0 bases, the J end by 5 bases, with 8 bases between. CDR3 length: 13 amino acids. Germline values: CDR1 SEHNR, CDR2 FQNEAQ (reference sequence). CDR3 DNA sequence: TGTGCCAGCAGCTTAGCGGGGCAAGACGAGCAGTACTTC. Its protein product is CASSLAGQDEQYF.